A selection of T cell receptor beta chains follows, all from one sample in a study of T cells in Graves' hyperthyroidism and ophthalmopathy. TCRdb processed the multiplex PCR reads anew with MiXCR; each CDR3 protein has one entry. The table lists around 620,000 distinct CDR3 sequences, 11% to 15% of them singletons. Sequenced material: blood. The receptors stem from a woman between 18 and 30 years old with Graves' ophthalmopathy. The CDR3 runs from the conserved cysteine through the conserved F or W. Each record gives: CDR3 protein, CDR3 DNA, clone size, V gene, D gene, J gene. The D gene is left open where the match is weak. Part of the rows lack a size; the others show once, few, many or a class for expanded clones.

CDR3 protein: CAWTVSGRAEETQYF
CDR3 DNA: TGTGCCTGGACTGTGAGCGGGAGGGCCGAGGAGACCCAGTACTTC
clone size: many
V gene: TRBV30
D gene: TRBD2
J gene: TRBJ2-5

CDR3 protein: CASSPGLAGDILNYNEQFF
CDR3 DNA: TGTGCCAGCAGCCCCGGACTAGCGGGAGATATCTTGAACTACAATGAGCAGTTCTTC
clone size: few
V gene: TRBV7-9
D gene: TRBD2
J gene: TRBJ2-1

CDR3 protein: CASNGATGQTEAFF
CDR3 DNA: TGTGCCAGCAACGGGGCAACAGGTCAGACTGAAGCTTTCTTT
clone size: many
V gene: TRBV6-1
D gene: -
J gene: TRBJ1-1

CDR3 protein: CSARDQVSPAYEQYF
CDR3 DNA: TGCAGTGCTAGAGATCAGGTTTCCCCGGCCTACGAGCAGTACTTC
clone size: few
V gene: TRBV20-1
D gene: -
J gene: TRBJ2-7

CDR3 protein: CASSLRGDNEKLFF
CDR3 DNA: TGTGCCAGCAGCTTACGCGGAGATAATGAAAAACTGTTTTTT
clone size: -
V gene: TRBV7-9
D gene: -
J gene: TRBJ1-4

CDR3 protein: CASSHLRDRLLSDPYEQYF
CDR3 DNA: TGTGCCAGCAGTCACCTCCGGGACAGGTTATTATCGGATCCCTACGAGCAGTACTTC
clone size: many
V gene: TRBV6-1
D gene: TRBD1
J gene: TRBJ2-7

CDR3 protein: CASSPLTGPNTEAFF
CDR3 DNA: TGTGCCAGCAGTCCCCTGACAGGGCCGAACACTGAAGCTTTCTTT
clone size: few
V gene: TRBV12-3/TRBV12-4
D gene: TRBD1
J gene: TRBJ1-1

CDR3 protein: CASSDVAGEKLFF
CDR3 DNA: TGTGCCAGCTCGGACGTGGCGGGTGAAAAACTGTTTTTT
clone size: many
V gene: TRBV18
D gene: -
J gene: TRBJ1-4

CDR3 protein: CATSGYSGRGYNEQFF
CDR3 DNA: TGTGCCACCAGTGGTTATAGCGGGAGGGGATACAATGAGCAGTTCTTC
clone size: many
V gene: TRBV24-1
D gene: TRBD2
J gene: TRBJ2-1

CDR3 protein: CASSPGRMQQYF
CDR3 DNA: TGTGCCAGCAGCCCGGGAAGGATGCAGCAGTACTTC
clone size: many
V gene: TRBV7-9
D gene: -
J gene: TRBJ2-7

CDR3 protein: CASSLAGFENQPQHF
CDR3 DNA: TGTGCCAGCAGTTTAGCCGGATTTGAGAATCAGCCCCAGCATTTT
clone size: few
V gene: TRBV28
D gene: -
J gene: TRBJ1-5

CDR3 protein: CAISEGGDEQFF
CDR3 DNA: TGTGCCATCAGTGAGGGCGGGGATGAGCAGTTCTTC
clone size: few
V gene: TRBV10-3
D gene: -
J gene: TRBJ2-1

CDR3 protein: CAWSMGEGYTDTQYF
CDR3 DNA: TGTGCCTGGAGTATGGGGGAGGGCTACACAGATACGCAGTATTTT
clone size: few
V gene: TRBV30
D gene: TRBD2
J gene: TRBJ2-3

CDR3 protein: CASSDRGYTF
CDR3 DNA: TGTGCCAGCAGTGACCGAGGCTACACCTTC
clone size: -
V gene: TRBV6-1
D gene: -
J gene: TRBJ1-2

CDR3 protein: CASTTIDRGLSYGYTF
CDR3 DNA: TGTGCCAGTACCACCATTGACAGGGGGCTGAGCTATGGCTACACCTTC
clone size: many
V gene: TRBV19
D gene: TRBD1
J gene: TRBJ1-2

CDR3 protein: CASRWGPNTEAFF
CDR3 DNA: TGTGCCAGTAGATGGGGGCCGAACACTGAAGCCTTCTTT
clone size: -
V gene: TRBV19
D gene: -
J gene: TRBJ1-1

CDR3 protein: CVSSRTRTVENTEAFF
CDR3 DNA: TGTGTCAGCAGCCGAACCCGGACAGTAGAGAACACTGAAGCTTTCTTT
clone size: -
V gene: TRBV7-9
D gene: -
J gene: TRBJ1-1

CDR3 protein: CASTRMGGKAGELFF
CDR3 DNA: TGTGCCAGCACCCGGATGGGGGGGAAGGCCGGGGAGCTGTTTTTT
clone size: many
V gene: TRBV6-2/TRBV6-3
D gene: TRBD2
J gene: TRBJ2-2

CDR3 protein: CAWGALGQGANQPQHF
CDR3 DNA: TGTGCCTGGGGAGCCTTAGGACAGGGGGCAAATCAGCCCCAGCATTTT
clone size: many
V gene: TRBV30
D gene: TRBD1
J gene: TRBJ1-5

CDR3 protein: CASRPSAGGGTGELFF
CDR3 DNA: TGTGCCAGCAGGCCCTCAGCGGGAGGAGGGACCGGGGAGCTGTTTTTT
clone size: many
V gene: TRBV12-3/TRBV12-4
D gene: TRBD2
J gene: TRBJ2-2

CDR3 protein: CASSPLLGAREVCYNEQFF
CDR3 DNA: TGTGCCAGCAGCCCCTTACTCGGGGCGCGGGAGGTCTGCTACAATGAGCAGTTCTTC
clone size: -
V gene: TRBV3-1
D gene: TRBD2
J gene: TRBJ2-1

CDR3 protein: CASSSQGSSNQPQHF
CDR3 DNA: TGTGCCAGCAGCTCTCAGGGTTCTAGCAATCAGCCCCAGCATTTT
clone size: few
V gene: TRBV5-5
D gene: -
J gene: TRBJ1-5

CDR3 protein: CSASLDRGLTEAFF
CDR3 DNA: TGCAGTGCTAGTTTAGACAGGGGTTTGACTGAAGCTTTCTTT
clone size: many
V gene: TRBV20-1
D gene: TRBD1
J gene: TRBJ1-1

CDR3 protein: CASSYSRGGQETQYF
CDR3 DNA: TGTGCCAGCAGTTACTCGAGGGGCGGGCAAGAGACCCAGTACTTC
clone size: few
V gene: TRBV6-5
D gene: -
J gene: TRBJ2-5

CDR3 protein: CASSLMAGEKETQYF
CDR3 DNA: TGTGCCAGCAGCTTAATGGCAGGGGAAAAAGAGACCCAGTACTTC
clone size: many
V gene: TRBV7-3
D gene: -
J gene: TRBJ2-5

CDR3 protein: CASSSQGAYGTSGRATKNIQYF
CDR3 DNA: TGTGCCAGCAGCTCGCAGGGGGCTTATGGGACTAGCGGGAGGGCAACCAAAAACATTCAGTACTTC
clone size: many
V gene: TRBV7-2
D gene: TRBD2
J gene: TRBJ2-4

CDR3 protein: CASSYSRDRPFGYTF
CDR3 DNA: TGTGCCAGCAGTTACTCCCGGGACAGACCTTTCGGCTACACCTTC
clone size: few
V gene: TRBV6-5
D gene: TRBD1
J gene: TRBJ1-2

CDR3 protein: CASSDPDRVYGYTF
CDR3 DNA: TGCGCCAGCAGTGACCCGGACAGGGTTTATGGCTACACCTTC
clone size: -
V gene: TRBV10-2
D gene: TRBD1
J gene: TRBJ1-2

CDR3 protein: CASSFDREMYYGYTF
CDR3 DNA: TGTGCCAGCAGCTTTGACAGGGAGATGTACTATGGCTACACCTTC
clone size: -
V gene: TRBV6-1
D gene: TRBD1
J gene: TRBJ1-2

CDR3 protein: CASSFLRGNEQFF
CDR3 DNA: TGTGCCAGCAGTTTCCTCAGGGGTAATGAGCAGTTCTTC
clone size: -
V gene: TRBV6-1
D gene: -
J gene: TRBJ2-1

CDR3 protein: CASSQGPEYGNTIYF
CDR3 DNA: TGCGCCAGCAGCCAAGGGCCGGAGTACGGAAACACCATATATTTT
clone size: -
V gene: TRBV4-1
D gene: -
J gene: TRBJ1-3

CDR3 protein: CASSSRDLRNTEAFF
CDR3 DNA: TGTGCCAGCAGCTCGAGGGACTTGAGGAACACTGAAGCTTTCTTT
clone size: many
V gene: TRBV13
D gene: -
J gene: TRBJ1-1

CDR3 protein: CASSVAGQENSPLHF
CDR3 DNA: TGTGCCAGCAGCGTAGCGGGACAGGAGAATTCACCCCTCCACTTT
clone size: -
V gene: TRBV9
D gene: TRBD1
J gene: TRBJ1-6

CDR3 protein: CASSWGPNEQFF
CDR3 DNA: TGTGCCAGCAGTTGGGGCCCCAATGAGCAGTTCTTC
clone size: many
V gene: TRBV28
D gene: -
J gene: TRBJ2-1

CDR3 protein: CASSLGIKSSYEQYF
CDR3 DNA: TGTGCCAGCAGCTTGGGGATAAAGAGCTCCTACGAGCAGTACTTC
clone size: many
V gene: TRBV11-2
D gene: -
J gene: TRBJ2-7

CDR3 protein: CASSLQVSGAPYNEQFF
CDR3 DNA: TGTGCCAGCAGCTTGCAGGTCAGCGGAGCCCCCTACAATGAGCAGTTCTTC
clone size: few
V gene: TRBV14
D gene: -
J gene: TRBJ2-1

CDR3 protein: CAISESRDAGTEAFF
CDR3 DNA: TGTGCCATCAGTGAGTCGAGGGACGCGGGAACTGAAGCTTTCTTT
clone size: many
V gene: TRBV10-3
D gene: -
J gene: TRBJ1-1

CDR3 protein: CAITSRDTWTGIGELFF
CDR3 DNA: TGTGCCATCACCTCACGGGACACGTGGACCGGGATCGGGGAGCTGTTTTTT
clone size: many
V gene: TRBV10-3
D gene: -
J gene: TRBJ2-2

CDR3 protein: CASSLSPGEETQYF
CDR3 DNA: TGTGCCAGCAGCTTGAGTCCAGGGGAAGAGACCCAGTACTTC
clone size: many
V gene: TRBV5-6
D gene: -
J gene: TRBJ2-5

CDR3 protein: CAISDPNYGYTF
CDR3 DNA: TGTGCCATCAGTGATCCGAACTATGGCTACACCTTC
clone size: -
V gene: TRBV10-3
D gene: -
J gene: TRBJ1-2

CDR3 protein: CATSPMGGFNSPLHF
CDR3 DNA: TGTGCCACCAGCCCTATGGGGGGTTTTAATTCACCCCTCCACTTT
clone size: -
V gene: TRBV15
D gene: -
J gene: TRBJ1-6

CDR3 protein: CAYGPGTGPRPEAFF
CDR3 DNA: TGTGCCTATGGTCCCGGGACAGGGCCCAGGCCTGAAGCTTTCTTT
clone size: -
V gene: TRBV28
D gene: TRBD1
J gene: TRBJ1-1

CDR3 protein: CASSFGGLAAYEQYF
CDR3 DNA: TGTGCCAGCAGTTTCGGAGGACTAGCGGCCTACGAGCAGTACTTC
clone size: many
V gene: TRBV12-3/TRBV12-4
D gene: TRBD2
J gene: TRBJ2-7

CDR3 protein: CASSSSGADSGNTIYF
CDR3 DNA: TGTGCCAGCAGTTCATCCGGGGCCGACTCTGGAAACACCATATATTTT
clone size: many
V gene: TRBV28
D gene: -
J gene: TRBJ1-3

CDR3 protein: CASSPGQGRYNEQFF
CDR3 DNA: TGTGCCAGCTCACCAGGACAGGGTCGTTACAATGAGCAGTTCTTC
clone size: many
V gene: TRBV18
D gene: TRBD1
J gene: TRBJ2-1

CDR3 protein: CASSIPGQGAYEQYF
CDR3 DNA: TGTGCCAGCAGCATCCCGGGACAGGGGGCCTACGAGCAGTACTTC
clone size: many
V gene: TRBV7-9
D gene: TRBD1
J gene: TRBJ2-7

CDR3 protein: CASSMGLAGVNGELFF
CDR3 DNA: TGTGCCAGCAGCATGGGACTAGCGGGAGTGAACGGGGAGCTGTTTTTT
clone size: many
V gene: TRBV11-2
D gene: TRBD2
J gene: TRBJ2-2

CDR3 protein: CASSQDRLGLAGEGMETQYF
CDR3 DNA: TGTGCCAGCAGCCAAGATCGCCTGGGACTAGCGGGAGAAGGGATGGAGACCCAGTACTTC
clone size: few
V gene: TRBV14
D gene: TRBD2
J gene: TRBJ2-5